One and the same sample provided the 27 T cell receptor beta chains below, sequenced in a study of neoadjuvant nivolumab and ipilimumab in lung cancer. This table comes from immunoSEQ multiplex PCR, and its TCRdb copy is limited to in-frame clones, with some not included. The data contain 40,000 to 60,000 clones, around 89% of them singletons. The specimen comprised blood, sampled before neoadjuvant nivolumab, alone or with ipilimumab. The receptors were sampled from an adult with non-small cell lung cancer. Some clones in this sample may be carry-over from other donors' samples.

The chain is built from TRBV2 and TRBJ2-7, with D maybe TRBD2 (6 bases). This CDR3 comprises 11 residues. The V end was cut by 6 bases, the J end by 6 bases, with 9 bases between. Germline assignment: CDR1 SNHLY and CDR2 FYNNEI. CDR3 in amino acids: CASRREAEQYF. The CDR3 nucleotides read TGTGCCAGCAGAAGGGAGGCCGAGCAGTACTTC.

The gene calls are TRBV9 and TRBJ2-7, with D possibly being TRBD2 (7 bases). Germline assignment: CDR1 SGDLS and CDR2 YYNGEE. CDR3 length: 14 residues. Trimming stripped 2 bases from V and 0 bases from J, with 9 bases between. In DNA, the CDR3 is TGTGCCAGCAGCGTGGCGGGGGCCTCCTACGAGCAGTACTTC. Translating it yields CASSVAGASYEQYF.

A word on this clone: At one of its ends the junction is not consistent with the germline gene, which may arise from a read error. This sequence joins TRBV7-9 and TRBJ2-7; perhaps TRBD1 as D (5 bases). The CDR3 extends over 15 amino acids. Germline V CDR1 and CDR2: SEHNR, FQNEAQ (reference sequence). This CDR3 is CASSLEPGHSHEQYF. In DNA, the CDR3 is TGTGCCAGCAGCTTAGAGCCCGGACACTCCCACGAGCAGTACTTC.

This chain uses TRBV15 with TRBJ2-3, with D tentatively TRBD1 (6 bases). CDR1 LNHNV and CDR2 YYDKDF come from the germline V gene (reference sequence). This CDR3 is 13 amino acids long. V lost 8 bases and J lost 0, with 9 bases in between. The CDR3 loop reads CATQQGSTDTQYF. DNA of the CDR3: TGTGCCACCCAACAGGGTAGCACAGATACGCAGTATTTT.

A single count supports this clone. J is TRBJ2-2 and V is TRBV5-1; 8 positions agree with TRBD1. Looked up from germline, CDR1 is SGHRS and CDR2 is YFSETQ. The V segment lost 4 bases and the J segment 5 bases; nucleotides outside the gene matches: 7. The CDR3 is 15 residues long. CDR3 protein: CASSPQGVGTGELFF. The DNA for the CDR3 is TGCGCCAGCAGCCCACAGGGGGTGGGTACCGGGGAGCTGTTTTTT.

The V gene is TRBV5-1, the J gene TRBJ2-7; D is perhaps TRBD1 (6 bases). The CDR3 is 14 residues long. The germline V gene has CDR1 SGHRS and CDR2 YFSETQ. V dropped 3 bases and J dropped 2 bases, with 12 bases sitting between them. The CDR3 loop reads CASSYGGLTYEQYF. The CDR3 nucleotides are TGCGCCAGCAGCTATGGGGGCCTTACCTACGAGCAGTACTTC.

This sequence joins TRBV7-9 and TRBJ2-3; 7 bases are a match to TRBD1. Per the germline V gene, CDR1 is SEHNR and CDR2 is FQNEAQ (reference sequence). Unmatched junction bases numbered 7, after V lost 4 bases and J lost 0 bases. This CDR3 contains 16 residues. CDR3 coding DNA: TGTGCCAGCAGCTCTACCGGGACAGCTAGCACAGATACGCAGTATTTT. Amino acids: CASSSTGTASTDTQYF.

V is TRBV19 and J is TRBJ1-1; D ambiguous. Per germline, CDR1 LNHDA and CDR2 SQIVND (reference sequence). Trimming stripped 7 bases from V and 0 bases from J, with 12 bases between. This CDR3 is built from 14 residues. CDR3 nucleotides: TGTGCCAGTACCTCTTCACCTGTGAACACTGAAGCTTTCTTT. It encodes CASTSSPVNTEAFF.

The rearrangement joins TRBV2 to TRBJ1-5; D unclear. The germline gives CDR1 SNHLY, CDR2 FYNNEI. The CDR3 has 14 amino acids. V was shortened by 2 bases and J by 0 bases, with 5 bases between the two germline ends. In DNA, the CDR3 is TGTGCCAGCAGTGAAATCTATAGCAATCAGCCCCAGCATTTT. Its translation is CASSEIYSNQPQHF.

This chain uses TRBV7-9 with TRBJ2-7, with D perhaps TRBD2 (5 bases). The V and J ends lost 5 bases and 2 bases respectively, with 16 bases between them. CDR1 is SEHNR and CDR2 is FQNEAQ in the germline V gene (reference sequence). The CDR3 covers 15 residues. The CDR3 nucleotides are TGTGCCAGCAGCGTTCGAGCGGCGGGCCCCTACGAGCAGTACTTC. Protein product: CASSVRAAGPYEQYF.

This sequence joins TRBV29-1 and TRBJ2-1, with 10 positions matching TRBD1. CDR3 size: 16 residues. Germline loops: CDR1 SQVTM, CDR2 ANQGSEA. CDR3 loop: CTTYGGGQGSYNEQFF. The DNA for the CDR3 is TGCACCACTTATGGGGGGGGACAGGGGTCCTACAATGAGCAGTTCTTC.

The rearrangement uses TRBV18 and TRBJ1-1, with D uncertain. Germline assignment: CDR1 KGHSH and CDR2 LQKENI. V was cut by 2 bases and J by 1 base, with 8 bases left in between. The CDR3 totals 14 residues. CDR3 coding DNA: TGTGCCAGCTCACCAGCCGACGGGAACACTGAAGCTTTCTTT. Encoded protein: CASSPADGNTEAFF.

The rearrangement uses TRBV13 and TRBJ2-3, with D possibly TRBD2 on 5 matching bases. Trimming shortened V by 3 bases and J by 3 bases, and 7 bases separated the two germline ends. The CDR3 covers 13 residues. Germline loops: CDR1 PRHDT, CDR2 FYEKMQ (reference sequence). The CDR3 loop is CASSFSGTDTQYF. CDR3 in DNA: TGTGCCAGCAGCTTTTCGGGGACAGATACGCAGTATTTT.

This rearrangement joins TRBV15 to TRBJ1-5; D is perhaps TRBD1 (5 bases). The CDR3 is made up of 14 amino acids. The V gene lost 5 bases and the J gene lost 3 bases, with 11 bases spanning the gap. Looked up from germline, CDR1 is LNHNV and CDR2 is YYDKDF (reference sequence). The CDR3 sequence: CATSPRQPNQPQHF. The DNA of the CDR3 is TGTGCCACCAGCCCGAGACAGCCCAATCAGCCCCAGCATTTT.

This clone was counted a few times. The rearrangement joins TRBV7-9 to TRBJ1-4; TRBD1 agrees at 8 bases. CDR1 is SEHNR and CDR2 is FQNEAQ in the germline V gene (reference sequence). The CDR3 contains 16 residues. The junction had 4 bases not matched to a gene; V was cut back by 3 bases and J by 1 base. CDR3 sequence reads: CASSFGQGRTNEKLFF. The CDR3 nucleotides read TGTGCCAGCAGCTTTGGACAGGGCCGAACTAATGAAAAACTGTTTTTT. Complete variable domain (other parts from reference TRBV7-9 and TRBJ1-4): DTGVSQNPRHKITKRGQNVTFRCDPISEHNRLYWYRQTLGQGPEFLTYFQNEAQLEKSRLLSDRFSAERPKGSFSTLEIQRTEQGDSAMYLCASSFGQGRTNEKLFFGSGTQLSVL.

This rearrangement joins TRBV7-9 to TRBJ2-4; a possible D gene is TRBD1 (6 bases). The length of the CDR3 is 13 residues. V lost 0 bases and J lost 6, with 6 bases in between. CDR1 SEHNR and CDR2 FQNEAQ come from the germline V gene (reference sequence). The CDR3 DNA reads TGTGCCAGCAGCTTAGCAGGGGGAAACATTCAGTACTTC. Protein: CASSLAGGNIQYF.

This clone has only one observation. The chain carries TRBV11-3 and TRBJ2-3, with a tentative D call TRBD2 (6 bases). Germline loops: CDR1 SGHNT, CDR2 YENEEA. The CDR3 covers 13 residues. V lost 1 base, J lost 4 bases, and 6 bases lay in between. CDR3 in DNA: TGTGCCAGCAGCTTAGGACTAGCAGATACGCAGTATTTT. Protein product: CASSLGLADTQYF.

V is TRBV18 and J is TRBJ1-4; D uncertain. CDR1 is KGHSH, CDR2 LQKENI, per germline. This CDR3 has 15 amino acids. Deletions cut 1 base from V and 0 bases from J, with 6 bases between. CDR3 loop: CASSPLGSTNEKLFF. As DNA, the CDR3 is TGTGCCAGCTCACCACTCGGATCAACTAATGAAAAACTGTTTTTT.

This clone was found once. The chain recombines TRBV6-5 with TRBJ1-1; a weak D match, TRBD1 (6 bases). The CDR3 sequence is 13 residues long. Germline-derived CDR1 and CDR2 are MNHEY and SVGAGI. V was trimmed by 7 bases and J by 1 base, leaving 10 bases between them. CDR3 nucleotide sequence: TGTGCCAGCACCCAGGGGTGGAACACTGAAGCTTTCTTT. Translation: CASTQGWNTEAFF.

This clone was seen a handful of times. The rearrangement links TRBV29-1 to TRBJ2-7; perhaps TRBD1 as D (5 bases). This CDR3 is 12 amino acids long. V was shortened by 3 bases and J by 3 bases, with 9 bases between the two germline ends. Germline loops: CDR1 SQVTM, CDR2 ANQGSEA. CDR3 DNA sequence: TGCAGCGTTGAGATACAGGACTACGAGCAGTACTTC. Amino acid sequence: CSVEIQDYEQYF.

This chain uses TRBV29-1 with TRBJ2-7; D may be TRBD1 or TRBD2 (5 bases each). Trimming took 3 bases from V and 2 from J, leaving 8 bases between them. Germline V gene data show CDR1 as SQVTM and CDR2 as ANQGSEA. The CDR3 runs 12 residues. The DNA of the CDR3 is TGCAGCGTTGAGACGGGACCCTACGAGCAGTACTTC. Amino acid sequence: CSVETGPYEQYF.

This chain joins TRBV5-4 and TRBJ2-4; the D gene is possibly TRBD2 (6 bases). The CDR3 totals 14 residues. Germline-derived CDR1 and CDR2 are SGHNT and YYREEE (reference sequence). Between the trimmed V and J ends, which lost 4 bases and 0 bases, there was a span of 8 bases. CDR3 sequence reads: CASSPGLAKNIQYF. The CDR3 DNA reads TGTGCCAGCAGCCCGGGACTAGCCAAAAACATTCAGTACTTC.

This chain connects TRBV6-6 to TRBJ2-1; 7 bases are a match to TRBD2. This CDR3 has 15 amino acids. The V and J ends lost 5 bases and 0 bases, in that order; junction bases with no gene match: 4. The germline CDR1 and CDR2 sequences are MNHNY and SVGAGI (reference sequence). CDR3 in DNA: TGTGCCAGCAGTACTAGCGACAGCTCCTACAATGAGCAGTTCTTC. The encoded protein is CASSTSDSSYNEQFF.

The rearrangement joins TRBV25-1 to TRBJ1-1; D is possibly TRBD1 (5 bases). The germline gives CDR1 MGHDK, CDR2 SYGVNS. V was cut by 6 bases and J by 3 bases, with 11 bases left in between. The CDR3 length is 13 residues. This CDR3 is CASSDRGDTEAFF. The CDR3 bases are TGTGCCAGCAGCGATAGGGGTGACACTGAAGCTTTCTTT.

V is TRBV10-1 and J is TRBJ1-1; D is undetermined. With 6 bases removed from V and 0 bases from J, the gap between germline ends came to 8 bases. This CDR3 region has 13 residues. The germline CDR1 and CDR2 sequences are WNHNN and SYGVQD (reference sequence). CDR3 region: CASRASMNTEAFF. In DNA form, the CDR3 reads TGCGCCAGCAGAGCCAGTATGAACACTGAAGCTTTCTTT.

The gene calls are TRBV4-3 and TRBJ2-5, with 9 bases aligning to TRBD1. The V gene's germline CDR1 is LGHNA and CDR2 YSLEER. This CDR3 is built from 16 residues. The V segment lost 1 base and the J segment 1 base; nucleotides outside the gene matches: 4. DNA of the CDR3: TGCGCCAGCAGCCAAGGGACAGGGGCCTTCCAAGAGACCCAGTACTTC. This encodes CASSQGTGAFQETQYF.

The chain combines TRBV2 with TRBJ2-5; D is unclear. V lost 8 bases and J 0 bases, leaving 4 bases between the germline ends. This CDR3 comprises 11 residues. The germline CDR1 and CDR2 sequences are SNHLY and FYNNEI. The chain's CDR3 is CASSYQETQYF. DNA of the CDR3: TGTGCCAGCTCGTACCAAGAGACCCAGTACTTC.